The 26 T cell receptor beta chains presented below share a single source sample, sequenced in a study of immune heterogeneity within non-small cell lung tumors. For the TCR beta CDR3, multiplex PCR with 32 V and 13 J primers performed the amplification. From the multiplex PCR reads, TCRdb called clonotypes with MiXCR, one entry per CDR3 protein. The table lists tens of thousands of distinct CDR3 sequences, roughly 29% of them singletons. Bulk tumor genomic DNA, approximately 570 ng per sample, was the template. Several far-apart biopsies were taken per primary tumor during surgery. Patients underwent curative surgery for untreated, newly diagnosed non-small cell lung cancer. Sequenced input: lung tumor tissue. The receptors originated from a middle-aged man with non-small cell lung cancer.

The gene calls are TRBV11-3 and TRBJ1-5; 7 nucleotides match TRBD1. The CDR3 contains 13 residues. The trim removed 6 bases at V and 9 bases at J, leaving 8 bases unmatched. Germline V gene sequence: CDR1 SGHNT, CDR2 YENEEA. The CDR3 coding sequence is TGTGCCAGCAGTCTAGGACAGGATCCGCCCCAGCATTTT. The encoded protein is CASSLGQDPPQHF.

To note about this clonotype: A read error is possible here, since a much larger clone lies one base away. CDR3 sequence: CASSLEHFWLKSNYGYTF. CDR3 coding DNA: TGTGCCAGCAGCTTAGAACACTTTTGGTTGAAGTCTAACTATGGCTACACCTTC. The gene calls are TRBV11-3 and TRBJ1-2; no reliable D call. V dropped 0 bases and J dropped 0 bases, with 17 bases sitting between them. This CDR3 is built from 18 residues. The germline V gene has CDR1 SGHNT and CDR2 YENEEA.

This chain connects TRBV7-9 to TRBJ2-1, with D maybe TRBD2 (6 bases). V was pared by 8 bases and J by 9 bases, with 20 bases between. This CDR3 is built from 14 residues. The germline V gene has CDR1 SEHNR and CDR2 FQNEAQ (reference sequence). In DNA, the CDR3 is TGTGCCAGCGGTTCCGGGACTCATACCGGTGAGCAGTTCTTC. This translates into CASGSGTHTGEQFF.

By share of the sample, this clonotype is medium-sized (0.01 to 0.1%). The V and J genes are TRBV6-1 and TRBJ2-7; D is undetermined. V lost 5 bases and J 7 bases, leaving 27 bases between the germline ends. Germline V CDR1 and CDR2: MNHNS, SASEGT. The CDR3 length is 17 residues. CDR3 residues: CASSYGGFNTLREEQYF. DNA for the CDR3: TGTGCCAGCAGTTACGGTGGGTTTAATACACTACGTGAGGAGCAGTACTTC.

In the case of this clonotype: Compared with germline, one end of the junction differs, possibly owing to a read error. The V and J genes are TRBV19 and TRBJ2-7; D is ambiguous. The CDR3 runs to 14 residues. Germline V gene sequence: CDR1 LNHDA, CDR2 SQIVND (reference sequence). For the CDR3, the DNA is TGTGCCAGCAGTATAGGCGGTAGTATCCACGAGCAGTACTTC. It encodes CASSIGGSIHEQYF. The variable domain in full, with the rest retrieved from reference TRBV19 and TRBJ2-7, is DGGITQSPKYLFRKEGQNVTLSCEQNLNHDAMYWYRQDPGQGLRLIYYSQIVNDFQKGDIAEGYSVSREKKESFPLTVTSAQKNPTAFYLCASSIGGSIHEQYFGPGTRLTVT.

Comments on this clonotype: A read error is possible here, since a much larger clone lies one base away. The CDR3 loop is CAWKGSSCEQYF. The CDR3 DNA is TGTGCCTGGAAGGGAAGCTCCTGCGAGCAGTACTTC. The chain employs TRBV30 and TRBJ2-7; D gene ambiguous. Germline values: CDR1 GTSNPN, CDR2 SVGIG (reference sequence). The CDR3 sequence is 12 residues long.

This clonotype was seen a few times. CDR3 residues: CASSKKPGLAGALTGELFF. In DNA, the CDR3 is TGTGCCAGCAGCAAAAAACCGGGACTAGCGGGAGCCCTTACAGGGGAGCTGTTTTTT. V and J are TRBV14 and TRBJ2-2; 14 bases agree with TRBD2. Germline V gene sequence: CDR1 SGHDN, CDR2 FVKESK. CDR3 length equals 19 residues. With V trimmed by 5 bases and J by 8 bases, 16 bases remained unmatched.

This clonotype was seen ten or more times. The chain recombines TRBV18 with TRBJ2-7; 8 bases align to TRBD1. The junction had 7 bases not matched to a gene; V was cut back by 3 bases and J by 6 bases. The CDR3 is 14 amino acids. Germline CDR1 is KGHSH and CDR2 is LQKENI. The CDR3 coding sequence is TGTGCCAGCTCACCTAGGACAGGGATACCCGAGCAGTACTTC. Translated: CASSPRTGIPEQYF.

CDR3 nucleotides: TGTGCCAGCAGCCAAGATCGGGTGGGCGAGCAGTTCTTC. Encoded protein: CASSQDRVGEQFF. The chain links TRBV4-2 to TRBJ2-1; D not certain. The CDR3 has 13 residues. CDR1 and CDR2 from the germline V gene are LGHNA and YNFKEQ. Trimming took 0 bases from V and 10 from J, leaving 10 bases between them.

The rearrangement joins TRBV6-2 or TRBV6-3 to TRBJ1-1, with D possibly being TRBD1 (5 bases). Germline CDR1 MNHEY, CDR2 SVGEGT. V was shortened by 9 bases and J by 2 bases, with 13 bases between the two germline ends. The CDR3 spans 13 residues. Here the CDR3 DNA reads TGTGCCAGGGGAGGGGCCATCAACACTGAAGCTTTCTTT. This translates into CARGGAINTEAFF.

Notes on this clonotype: A read error is possible here, since a much larger clone lies one base away. This rearrangement joins TRBV4-2 to TRBJ2-7; 14 positions match TRBD2. Per the germline V gene, CDR1 is LGHNA and CDR2 is YNFKEQ. CDR3 size: 16 residues. The CDR3 DNA reads as TGTACCAGCAGCGCCGGGACTAGCGGGGGTAACTACGAGCAGTACTTC. This encodes CTSSAGTSGGNYEQYF.

The chain uses TRBV28 and TRBJ2-7, with D tentatively TRBD1 (6 bases). The V and J ends lost 1 base and 11 bases respectively, with 15 bases between them. CDR1 is MDHEN, CDR2 SYDVKM, per germline. This CDR3 region has 13 residues. The CDR3 DNA reads as TGTGCCAGCAGTTTATTGGGGGCAGGGGTGGAGTACTTC. Its translation: CASSLLGAGVEYF.

As concerns this clonotype: One end of the junction is discordant with germline, which a read error may explain. The rearrangement joins TRBV6-2 or TRBV6-3 to TRBJ2-7; D may correspond to TRBD1 or TRBD2 (5 bases each). This CDR3 has 13 amino acids. Germline lookup yields CDR1 MNHEY and CDR2 SVGEGT. For the CDR3, the DNA is TGTCCCAGCAGCCAAAGAGGGGACTACGAGCAGTACTTC. As protein: CPSSQRGDYEQYF.

This clonotype came up a few times. The chain uses TRBV4-3 and TRBJ2-7; TRBD2 matches at 9 bases. Trimming removed 1 base from V and 2 bases from J; junction bases left unmatched: 9. The length of the CDR3 is 17 residues. CDR1 LGHNA and CDR2 YSLEER come from the germline V gene. The CDR3 region is CASSQASGVRGAYEQYF. Here the CDR3 DNA reads TGCGCCAGCAGCCAAGCTAGCGGGGTGAGGGGTGCCTACGAGCAGTACTTC.

A note on this clonotype: A junction boundary mismatches the germline segment, possibly from a read error. V usage is TRBV10-1 and J usage is TRBJ1-1, with D possibly being TRBD1 (5 bases). The germline CDR1 and CDR2 sequences are WNHNN and SYGVQD (reference sequence). This CDR3 is built from 15 residues. The DNA of the CDR3 is TGCGCCAGAAGTGAGTCGGGCACGGGACACACTGAAGCTTTCTTT. Protein sequence: CARSESGTGHTEAFF.

About this clonotype itself: The CDR3 does not end in the conserved phenylalanine or tryptophan, so this is likely a read error. The V call is TRBV20-1, the J call TRBJ2-1; TRBD2 matches at 13 bases. The CDR3 runs to 16 residues. The germline gives CDR1 DFQATT, CDR2 SNEGSKA (reference sequence). Trimming cost V 6 bases and J 5 bases; bases outside gene matches: 10. The CDR3 bases are TGCAGTGCCAGCGGGACTAGCGGGGTGTATCACAATGAGCAGTTCTTG. Encoded protein: CSASGTSGVYHNEQFL.

As for this clonotype: One base away lies a much larger clone, so this may be a sequencing read error. The chain links TRBV19 to TRBJ2-6; no clear D. The CDR3 runs to 17 residues. Trimming took 4 bases from V and 0 from J, leaving 13 bases between them. CDR1 is LNHDA and CDR2 is SQIVND in the germline V gene (reference sequence). CDR3 protein: CASSTVARSSGANVLTF. The CDR3 DNA is TGTGCCAGTAGTACAGTGGCCCGGAGCTCTGGGGCCAACGTCCTGACTTTC.

This clonotype has a count of ten or more. The V and J genes are TRBV6-1 and TRBJ1-1, with TRBD1 matching 9 bases. The CDR3 totals 14 residues. Germline V gives CDR1 MNHNS, CDR2 SASEGT. J lost 6 bases, V lost 7 bases, and 9 bases had no gene match. CDR3 DNA sequence: TGTGCCAGCACCTTATTACAGGGGGCCCCTGAAGCTTTCTTT. As protein: CASTLLQGAPEAFF.

This chain links TRBV9 with TRBJ1-2, with a possible D match to TRBD1 (5 bases). From germline, CDR1 is SGDLS and CDR2 YYNGEE. CDR3 length: 14 amino acids. V was clipped by 0 bases and J by 4 bases, with 10 bases between them. CDR3 DNA: TGTGCCAGCAGCGTAGCGGCAGGGACCTATGGCTACACCTTC. This codes for CASSVAAGTYGYTF.

In this sample, this clonotype turned up many times. The rearrangement uses TRBV6-1 and TRBJ1-1; D might be TRBD1 (6 bases). Germline CDR1 and CDR2: MNHNS and SASEGT. The CDR3 has 14 residues. The V and J ends lost 4 bases and 2 bases respectively, with 11 bases between them. DNA of the CDR3: TGTGCCAGCAGTGCCAGGGGTCGAAACACTGAAGCTTTCTTT. Residues: CASSARGRNTEAFF.

This clonotype was found many times. V is TRBV30 and J is TRBJ1-2, with D unclear. CDR1 GTSNPN and CDR2 SVGIG come from the germline V gene (reference sequence). The CDR3 covers 11 residues. V was pared by 0 bases and J by 6 bases, with 5 bases between. The CDR3 bases are TGTGCCTGGAGTGTAGGCAATGGCTACACCTTC. Translating gives CAWSVGNGYTF.

Concerning this clonotype: The junction departs from germline at one end; a sequencing error may be responsible. V gene TRBV7-9 combines with J gene TRBJ1-1; D is ambiguous. The CDR3 has 14 amino acids. Germline loops: CDR1 SEHNR, CDR2 FQNEAQ (reference sequence). The CDR3 reads CASSVASGNTEAFF. The CDR3 DNA reads as TGTGCCAGCAGCGTAGCATCCGGGAACACTGAAGCTTTCTTT.

The chain employs TRBV24-1 and TRBJ2-7, with D hard to call. V lost 2 bases to trimming and J lost 5 bases, with 9 bases between them. The CDR3 runs to 13 residues. Germline CDR1 is KGHDR and CDR2 is SFDVKD. Here the CDR3 DNA reads TGTGCCACCAGTGATTCTTGGAGCGACGAGCAGTACTTC. As protein: CATSDSWSDEQYF.

In the case of this clonotype: A read error may account for a junction end that differs from germline. V and J are TRBV12-3 or TRBV12-4 and TRBJ2-2; unclear D gene. The CDR3 is made up of 12 amino acids. CDR3 sequence (DNA): TGTGCCAGCAGTTTAAACAACGGGGAGCTGTTTTTT. Encoded protein: CASSLNNGELFF.

The chain carries TRBV3-1 and TRBJ1-5, with a tentative D call TRBD1 (5 bases). V was clipped by 4 bases and J by 6 bases, with 16 bases between them. Germline V lookup: CDR1 LGHDT, CDR2 YNNKEL (reference sequence). The CDR3 loop spans 15 amino acids. The CDR3: CASSPLGGFPQPQHF. The CDR3 DNA follows: TGTGCCAGCAGCCCCCTGGGGGGGTTCCCTCAGCCCCAGCATTTT.

The DNA for the CDR3 is TGTGCCAGCAGCCGCCAAAATAAAGAGACCCAGTACTTC. Translating it yields CASSRQNKETQYF. The chain combines TRBV28 with TRBJ2-5; no reliable D call. Germline CDR1 reads MDHEN; CDR2 reads SYDVKM. V shed 6 bases and J shed 3 bases, with 11 bases lying between them. CDR3 length equals 13 residues. Full variable domain (missing parts from reference TRBV28 and TRBJ2-5): DVKVTQSSRYLVKRTGEKVFLECVQDMDHENMFWYRQDPGLGLRLIYFSYDVKMKEKGDIPEGYSVSREKKERFSLILESASTNQTSMYLCASSRQNKETQYFGPGTRLLVL.